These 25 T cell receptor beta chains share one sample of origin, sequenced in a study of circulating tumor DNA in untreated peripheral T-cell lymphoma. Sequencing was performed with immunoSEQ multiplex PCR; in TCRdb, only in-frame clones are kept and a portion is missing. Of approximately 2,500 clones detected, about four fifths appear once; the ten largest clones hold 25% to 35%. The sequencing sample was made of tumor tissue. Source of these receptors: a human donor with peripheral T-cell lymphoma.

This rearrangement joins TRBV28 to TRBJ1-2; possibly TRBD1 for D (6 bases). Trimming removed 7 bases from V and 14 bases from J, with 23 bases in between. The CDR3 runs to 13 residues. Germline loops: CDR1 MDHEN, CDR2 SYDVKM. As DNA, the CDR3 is TGTGCCAGCACCCCCCACGACAGGCCCATTACAACCTTC. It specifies CASTPHDRPITTF.

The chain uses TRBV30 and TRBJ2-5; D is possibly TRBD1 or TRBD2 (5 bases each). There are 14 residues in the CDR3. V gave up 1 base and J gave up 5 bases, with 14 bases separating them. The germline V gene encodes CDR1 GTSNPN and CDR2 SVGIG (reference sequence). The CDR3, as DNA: TGTGCCTGGAGTGGACAGAGGGCTCGGGAGACCCAGTACTTC. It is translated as CAWSGQRARETQYF.

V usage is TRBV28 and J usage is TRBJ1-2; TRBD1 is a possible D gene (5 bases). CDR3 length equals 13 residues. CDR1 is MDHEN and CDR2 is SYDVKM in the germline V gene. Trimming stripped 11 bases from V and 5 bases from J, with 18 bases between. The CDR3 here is CAASGADRYGYTF. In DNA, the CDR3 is TGTGCCGCATCCGGGGCAGACAGATATGGCTACACCTTC.

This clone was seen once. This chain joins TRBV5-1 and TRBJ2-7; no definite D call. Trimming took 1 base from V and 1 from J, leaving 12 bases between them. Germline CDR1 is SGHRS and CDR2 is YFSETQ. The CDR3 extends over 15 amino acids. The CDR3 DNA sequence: TGCGCCAGCAGCTTGAGGCAGCCGGGTTCCTACGAGCAGTACTTC. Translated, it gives CASSLRQPGSYEQYF. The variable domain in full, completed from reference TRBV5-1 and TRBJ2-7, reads KAGVTQTPRYLIKTRGQQVTLSCSPISGHRSVSWYQQTPGQGLQFLFEYFSETQRNKGNFPGRFSGRQFSNSRSEMNVSTLELGDSALYLCASSLRQPGSYEQYFGPGTRLTVT.

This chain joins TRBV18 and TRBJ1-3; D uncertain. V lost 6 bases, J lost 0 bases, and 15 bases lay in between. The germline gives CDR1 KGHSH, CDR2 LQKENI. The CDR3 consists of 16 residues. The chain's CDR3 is CASSPAVALSGNTIYF. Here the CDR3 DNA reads TGTGCCAGCTCCCCCGCCGTGGCCCTCTCTGGAAACACCATATATTTT. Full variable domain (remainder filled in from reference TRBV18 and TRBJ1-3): NAGVMQNPRHLVRRRGQEARLRCSPMKGHSHVYWYRQLPEEGLKFMVYLQKENIIDESGMPKERFSAEFPKEGPSILRIQQVVRGDSAAYFCASSPAVALSGNTIYFGEGSWLTVV.

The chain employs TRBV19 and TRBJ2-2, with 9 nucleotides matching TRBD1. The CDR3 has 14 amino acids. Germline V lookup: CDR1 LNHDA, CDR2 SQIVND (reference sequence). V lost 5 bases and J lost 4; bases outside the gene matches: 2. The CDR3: CASSPGQGTGELFF. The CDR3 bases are TGTGCCAGTAGTCCGGGACAGGGCACCGGGGAGCTGTTTTTT. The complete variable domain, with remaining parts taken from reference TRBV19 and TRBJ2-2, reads DGGITQSPKYLFRKEGQNVTLSCEQNLNHDAMYWYRQDPGQGLRLIYYSQIVNDFQKGDIAEGYSVSREKKESFPLTVTSAQKNPTAFYLCASSPGQGTGELFFGEGSRLTVL.

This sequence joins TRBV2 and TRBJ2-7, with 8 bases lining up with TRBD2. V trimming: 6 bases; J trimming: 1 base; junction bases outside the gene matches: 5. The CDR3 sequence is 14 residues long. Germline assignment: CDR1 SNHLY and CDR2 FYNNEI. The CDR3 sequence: CASRLAVGSYEQYF. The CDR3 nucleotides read TGTGCCAGCAGACTAGCGGTAGGGTCCTACGAGCAGTACTTC.

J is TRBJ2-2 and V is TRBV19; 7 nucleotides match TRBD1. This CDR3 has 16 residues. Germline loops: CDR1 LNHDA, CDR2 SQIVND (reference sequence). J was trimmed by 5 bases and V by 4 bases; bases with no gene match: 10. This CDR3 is CASSRFETGRTGELFF. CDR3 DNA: TGTGCCAGTAGTAGGTTTGAGACAGGGAGAACCGGGGAGCTGTTTTTT.

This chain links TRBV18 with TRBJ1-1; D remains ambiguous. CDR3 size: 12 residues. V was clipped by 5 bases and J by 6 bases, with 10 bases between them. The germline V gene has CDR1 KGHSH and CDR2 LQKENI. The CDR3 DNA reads TGTGCCAGCTCAACAGAGACTTCTGAAGCTTTCTTT. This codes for CASSTETSEAFF.

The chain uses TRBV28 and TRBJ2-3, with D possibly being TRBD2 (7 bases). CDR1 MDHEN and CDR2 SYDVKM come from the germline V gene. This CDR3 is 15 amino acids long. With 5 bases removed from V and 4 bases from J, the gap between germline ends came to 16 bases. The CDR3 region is CASSQGGGSPDTQYF. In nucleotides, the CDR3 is TGTGCCAGCAGTCAAGGGGGGGGCTCCCCAGATACGCAGTATTTT.

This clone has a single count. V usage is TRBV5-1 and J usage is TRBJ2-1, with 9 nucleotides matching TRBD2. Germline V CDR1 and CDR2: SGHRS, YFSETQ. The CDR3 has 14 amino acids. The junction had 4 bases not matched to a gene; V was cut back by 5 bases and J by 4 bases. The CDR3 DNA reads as TGCGCCAGCAGTGGGAGCGGGGGGTACAATGAGCAGTTCTTC. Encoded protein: CASSGSGGYNEQFF. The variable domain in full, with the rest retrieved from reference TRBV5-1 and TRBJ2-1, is KAGVTQTPRYLIKTRGQQVTLSCSPISGHRSVSWYQQTPGQGLQFLFEYFSETQRNKGNFPGRFSGRQFSNSRSEMNVSTLELGDSALYLCASSGSGGYNEQFFGPGTRLTVL.

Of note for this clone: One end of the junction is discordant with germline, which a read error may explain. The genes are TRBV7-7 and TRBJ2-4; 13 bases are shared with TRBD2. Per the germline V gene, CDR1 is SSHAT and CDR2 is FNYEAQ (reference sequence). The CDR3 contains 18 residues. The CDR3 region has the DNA TGTGCCAGCAGCCAGGGACTAGCGGGGCGCGGGAGCGCAAACAGTCAGTACTTC. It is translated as CASSQGLAGRGSANSQYF.

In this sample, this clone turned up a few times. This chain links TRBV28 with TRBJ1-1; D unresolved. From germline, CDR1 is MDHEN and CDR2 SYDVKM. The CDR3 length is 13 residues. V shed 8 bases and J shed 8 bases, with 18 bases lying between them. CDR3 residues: CASHTGMEIEAFF. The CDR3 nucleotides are TGTGCCAGCCACACCGGGATGGAGATAGAAGCTTTCTTT.

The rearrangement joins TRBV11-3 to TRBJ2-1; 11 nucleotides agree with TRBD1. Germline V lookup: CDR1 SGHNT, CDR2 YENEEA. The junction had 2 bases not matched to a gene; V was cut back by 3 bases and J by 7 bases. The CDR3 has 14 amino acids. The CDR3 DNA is TGTGCCAGCAGCTTGGGACAGGGGGAAAATGAGCAGTTCTTC. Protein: CASSLGQGENEQFF.

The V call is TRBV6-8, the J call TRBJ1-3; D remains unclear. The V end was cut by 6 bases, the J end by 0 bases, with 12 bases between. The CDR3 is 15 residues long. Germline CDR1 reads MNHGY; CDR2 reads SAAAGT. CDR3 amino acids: CASRITAYSGNTIYF. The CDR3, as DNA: TGTGCCAGCAGAATAACAGCTTACTCTGGAAACACCATATATTTT.

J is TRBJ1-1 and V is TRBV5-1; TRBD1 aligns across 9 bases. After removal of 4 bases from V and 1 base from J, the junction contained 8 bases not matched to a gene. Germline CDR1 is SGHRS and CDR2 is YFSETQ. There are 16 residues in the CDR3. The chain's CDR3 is CASSRGGTGSNTEAFF. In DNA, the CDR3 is TGCGCCAGCAGCCGGGGAGGGACAGGGTCGAACACTGAAGCTTTCTTT.

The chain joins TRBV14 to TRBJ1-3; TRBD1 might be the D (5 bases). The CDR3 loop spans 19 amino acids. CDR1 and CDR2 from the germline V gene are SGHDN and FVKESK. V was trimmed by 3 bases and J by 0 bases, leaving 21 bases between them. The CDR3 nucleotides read TGTGCCAGCAGCCACCGTGAGACAGTTTTACGACTCTCTGGAAACACCATATATTTT. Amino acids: CASSHRETVLRLSGNTIYF.

CDR3 residues: CASSRRGLNTDTQYF. The CDR3 DNA is TGTGCCAGCAGCCGAAGAGGCCTGAATACAGATACGCAGTATTTT. This chain uses TRBV11-3 with TRBJ2-3; D not certain. This CDR3 is 15 amino acids long. The V gene lost 5 bases and the J gene lost 3 bases, with 15 bases spanning the gap. Germline V gene sequence: CDR1 SGHNT, CDR2 YENEEA.

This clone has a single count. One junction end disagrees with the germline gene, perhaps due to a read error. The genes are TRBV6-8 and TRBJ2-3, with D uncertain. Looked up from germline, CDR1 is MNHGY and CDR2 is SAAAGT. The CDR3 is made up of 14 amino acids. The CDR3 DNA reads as TGTGCCAGCAGTGACTCTGTTAGCACAGATACGCAGTATTTT. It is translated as CASSDSVSTDTQYF.

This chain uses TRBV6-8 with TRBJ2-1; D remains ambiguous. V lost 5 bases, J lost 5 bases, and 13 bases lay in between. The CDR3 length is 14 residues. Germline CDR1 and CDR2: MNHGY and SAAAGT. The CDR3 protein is CASSATRSNNEQFF. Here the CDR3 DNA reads TGTGCCAGCAGTGCAACGCGGAGCAACAATGAGCAGTTCTTC.

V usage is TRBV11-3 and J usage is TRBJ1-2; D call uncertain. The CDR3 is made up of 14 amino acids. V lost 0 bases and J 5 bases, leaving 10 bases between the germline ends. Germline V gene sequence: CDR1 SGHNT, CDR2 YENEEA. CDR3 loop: CASSLEAGSYGYTF. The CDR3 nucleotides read TGTGCCAGCAGCTTAGAGGCAGGATCATATGGCTACACCTTC.

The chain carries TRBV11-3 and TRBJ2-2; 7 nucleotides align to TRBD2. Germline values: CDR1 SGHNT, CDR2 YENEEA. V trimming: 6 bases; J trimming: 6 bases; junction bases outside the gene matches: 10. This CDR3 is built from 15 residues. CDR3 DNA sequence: TGTGCCAGCAGTTTTAATCAGGGAGGGTCCGGGGAGCTGTTTTTT. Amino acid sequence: CASSFNQGGSGELFF. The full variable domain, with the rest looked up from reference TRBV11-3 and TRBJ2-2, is EAGVVQSPRYKIIEKKQPVAFWCNPISGHNTLYWYLQNLGQGPELLIRYENEEAVDDSQLPKDRFSAERLKGVDSTLKIQPAELGDSAVYLCASSFNQGGSGELFFGEGSRLTVL.

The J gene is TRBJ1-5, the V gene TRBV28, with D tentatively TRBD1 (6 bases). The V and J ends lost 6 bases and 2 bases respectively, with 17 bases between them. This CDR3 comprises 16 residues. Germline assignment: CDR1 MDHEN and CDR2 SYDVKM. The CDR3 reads CASRPGSDSGNQPQHF. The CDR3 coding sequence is TGTGCCAGCAGACCCGGATCGGACAGCGGCAATCAGCCCCAGCATTTT.

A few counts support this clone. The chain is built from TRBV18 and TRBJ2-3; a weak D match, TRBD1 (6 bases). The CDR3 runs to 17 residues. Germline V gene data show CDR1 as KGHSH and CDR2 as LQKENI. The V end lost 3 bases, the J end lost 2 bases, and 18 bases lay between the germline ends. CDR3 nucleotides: TGTGCCAGCTCACCCACGACCCGGACAGTAATCACAGATACGCAGTATTTT. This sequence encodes CASSPTTRTVITDTQYF.

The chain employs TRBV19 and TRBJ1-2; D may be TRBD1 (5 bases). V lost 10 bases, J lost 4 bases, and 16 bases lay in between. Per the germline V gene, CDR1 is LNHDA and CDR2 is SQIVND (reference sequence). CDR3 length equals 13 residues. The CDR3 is CANITGLFYGYTF. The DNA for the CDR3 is TGTGCCAATATTACAGGACTATTCTATGGCTACACCTTC.